Listed here are 32 T cell receptor beta chains from one sample, sequenced in a study of T cells in localized non-small cell lung cancer. The table came from immunoSEQ multiplex PCR; TCRdb's copy has only in-frame clones and leaves some out. The sample lists about 52,000 clones; around 90% were seen once. Sequenced material: PBMCs, taken before any cancer treatment. All receptors come from a female donor with stage II lung adenocarcinoma.

This clone appeared once. J is TRBJ1-2 and V is TRBV29-1; 8 bases agree with TRBD1. Germline loops: CDR1 SQVTM, CDR2 ANQGSEA. This CDR3 has 10 amino acids. The trim removed 4 bases at V and 8 bases at J, leaving 0 bases unmatched. DNA of the CDR3: TGCAGCGTTGGGACAGGGGGCTACACCTTC. Amino acids: CSVGTGGYTF.

The V and J genes are TRBV7-3 and TRBJ1-1, with TRBD1 as a possible D gene (5 bases). The V end lost 5 bases, the J end lost 0 bases, and 7 bases lay between the germline ends. The CDR3 extends over 13 amino acids. CDR1 SGHTA and CDR2 FQGTGA come from the germline V gene. CDR3 coding DNA: TGTGCCAGCAGCGAGACAGTGAACACTGAAGCTTTCTTT. It codes for CASSETVNTEAFF. Full variable domain (remainder filled in from reference TRBV7-3 and TRBJ1-1): GAGVSQTPSNKVTEKGKYVELRCDPISGHTALYWYRQSLGQGPEFLIYFQGTGAADDSGLPNDRFFAVRPEGSVSTLKIQRTERGDSAVYLCASSETVNTEAFFGQGTRLTVV.

This sequence joins TRBV29-1 and TRBJ2-4, with D possibly matching TRBD1 (5 bases). With 4 bases removed from V and 6 bases from J, the gap between germline ends came to 13 bases. CDR1 is SQVTM, CDR2 ANQGSEA, per germline. CDR3 length equals 13 residues. As DNA, the CDR3 is TGCAGCGTTGGAAAGGGGTCGGGAAACATTCAGTACTTC. Protein sequence: CSVGKGSGNIQYF.

This chain links TRBV4-1 with TRBJ1-2, with a possible D match to TRBD1 (6 bases). The V end was cut by 1 base, the J end by 0 bases, with 27 bases between. CDR1 and CDR2 (germline): MGHRA, YSYEKL. This CDR3 has 21 amino acids. The CDR3 DNA reads as TGCGCCAGCAGCCAAGGCCGGGGTCTCGGGACAAAATCGGGAACTAACTATGGCTACACCTTC. Residues: CASSQGRGLGTKSGTNYGYTF.

The chain carries TRBV6-5 and TRBJ1-1, with a possible D match to TRBD1 (6 bases). The CDR3 has 15 residues. Germline CDR1 and CDR2: MNHEY and SVGAGI. Trimming shortened V by 8 bases and J by 5 bases, and 21 bases separated the two germline ends. The CDR3 region has the DNA TGTGCCAGCTTCCTCGCACATGACAGGAGTACTGAAGCTTTCTTT. It specifies CASFLAHDRSTEAFF.

This clone was recorded only once. The chain has TRBV14 and TRBJ2-1, with 11 bases aligning to TRBD2. In germline, CDR1 is SGHDN, CDR2 FVKESK. V was pared by 3 bases and J by 12 bases, with 10 bases of the junction left unmatched. There are 15 residues in the CDR3. As DNA, the CDR3 is TGTGCCAGCAGCCAGTCTAGCGGGGGGACCGGGTGGCAGTTCTTC. This encodes CASSQSSGGTGWQFF.

The V gene is TRBV11-2, the J gene TRBJ2-7, with 8 bases identical to TRBD2. The CDR3 consists of 16 residues. V was pared by 1 base and J by 2 bases, with 7 bases of the junction left unmatched. Germline V CDR1 and CDR2: SGHAT, FQNNGV. CDR3 sequence (DNA): TGTGCCAGCAGCTTAGCCCAGCGGGGGCCGACCTACGAGCAGTACTTC. It encodes CASSLAQRGPTYEQYF.

This chain connects TRBV5-1 to TRBJ2-7; 8 nucleotides match TRBD1. The V segment lost 0 bases and the J segment 1 base; nucleotides outside the gene matches: 15. This CDR3 has 19 amino acids. The germline V gene has CDR1 SGHRS and CDR2 YFSETQ. CDR3 bases: TGCGCCAGCAGCTTGGATATACGCCCGGGACAGGCTTTTTCCTACGAGCAGTACTTC. Translation gives CASSLDIRPGQAFSYEQYF.

The rearrangement links TRBV28 to TRBJ1-2; D gene unclear. The CDR3 is made up of 12 amino acids. V was pared by 7 bases and J by 4 bases, with 10 bases between. Germline CDR1 is MDHEN and CDR2 is SYDVKM. CDR3 nucleotide sequence: TGTGCCAGCAAGACCCCGGCCTATGGCTACACCTTC. Amino acid sequence: CASKTPAYGYTF.

The chain has TRBV30 and TRBJ1-5, with 8 nucleotides matching TRBD1. V gave up 4 bases and J gave up 2 bases; unmatched junction bases: 7. The CDR3 contains 15 residues. The germline V gene has CDR1 GTSNPN and CDR2 SVGIG (reference sequence). As DNA, the CDR3 is TGTGCCTGGAACCAGGGGGCTCAGGGCAATCAGCCCCAGCATTTT. Its protein product is CAWNQGAQGNQPQHF.

The V gene is TRBV27, the J gene TRBJ2-7; TRBD2 might be the D (5 bases). CDR1 is MNHEY, CDR2 SMNVEV, per germline (reference sequence). The ends were cut back, 5 bases at V and 6 bases at J, with 17 bases in the middle. This CDR3 has 14 amino acids. In DNA form, the CDR3 reads TGTGCCAGCAGTCGAAGAGGGTTCTTCTCCGAGCAGTACTTC. Protein sequence: CASSRRGFFSEQYF.

A single count supports this clone. J is TRBJ1-2 and V is TRBV19; perhaps TRBD1 as D (6 bases). CDR3 size: 16 residues. V was shortened by 1 base and J by 4 bases, with 16 bases between the two germline ends. Germline CDR1 is LNHDA and CDR2 is SQIVND (reference sequence). The DNA of the CDR3 is TGTGCCAGTAGTATAGCCCAGGCAGGCAGGGGCTATGGCTACACCTTC. Its protein product is CASSIAQAGRGYGYTF.

This clone counts as medium-sized. The chain couples TRBV25-1 to TRBJ1-2; the D gene is possibly TRBD1 (5 bases). V was trimmed by 5 bases and J by 10 bases, leaving 20 bases between them. CDR1 and CDR2 from the germline V gene are MGHDK and SYGVNS. The CDR3 contains 14 residues. This CDR3 is CASSLGTGIGDYTF. Here the CDR3 DNA reads TGTGCCAGCAGTTTAGGGACGGGGATAGGTGACTACACCTTC.

This chain links TRBV29-1 with TRBJ2-5; TRBD2 aligns across 9 bases. The CDR3 is 11 residues long. Losses at the gene ends were 7 bases for V and 5 bases for J; bases not matched to a gene: 2. Per the germline V gene, CDR1 is SQVTM and CDR2 is ANQGSEA. The chain's CDR3 is CSAAGGETQYF. Written as DNA, the CDR3 is TGCAGCGCCGCGGGGGGGGAGACCCAGTACTTC.

A word on this clone: Compared with germline, one end of the junction differs, possibly owing to a read error. The chain uses TRBV19 and TRBJ2-2; 7 bases match TRBD1. The germline V gene has CDR1 LNHDA and CDR2 SQIVND (reference sequence). This CDR3 region has 17 residues. CDR3 loop: CASSIPPGTANTGELFF. DNA for the CDR3: TGTGCCAGCAGTATCCCCCCCGGGACAGCGAACACCGGGGAGCTGTTTTTT.

The rearrangement joins TRBV27 to TRBJ2-7; 9 nucleotides match TRBD1. V shed 5 bases, J shed 5 bases, and the junction held 7 bases outside the gene matches. The CDR3 spans 14 residues. Germline V CDR1 and CDR2: MNHEY, SMNVEV (reference sequence). CDR3 protein: CASSVTGGSDEQYF. The DNA for the CDR3 is TGTGCCAGCAGTGTGACAGGGGGTAGCGACGAGCAGTACTTC.

The sample holds a few counts of this clone. V and J are TRBV10-3 and TRBJ2-7, with D possibly being TRBD2 (6 bases). CDR1 is ENHRY, CDR2 SYGVKD, per germline. V lost 4 bases, J lost 6 bases, and 16 bases lay in between. The CDR3 is 14 residues long. In DNA, the CDR3 is TGTGCCATCAGTGTTCGGGACTGGGAATCCGAGCAGTACTTC. It yields the protein CAISVRDWESEQYF.

The chain links TRBV5-1 to TRBJ1-1, with TRBD1 matching 9 bases. CDR3 length equals 15 residues. The germline V gene has CDR1 SGHRS and CDR2 YFSETQ. V was clipped by 6 bases and J by 2 bases; unmatched bases: 8. In DNA, the CDR3 is TGCGCCAGCACGACAGGGGGAAATTATAACACTGAAGCTTTCTTT. Its translation: CASTTGGNYNTEAFF.

The gene calls are TRBV19 and TRBJ1-2; D is perhaps TRBD1 (6 bases). CDR1 is LNHDA, CDR2 SQIVND, per germline (reference sequence). V shed 7 bases and J shed 0 bases, with 15 bases lying between them. There are 15 residues in the CDR3. As DNA, the CDR3 is TGTGCCAGTACCAGCAGGGGCGGTGCTAACTATGGCTACACCTTC. Its protein product is CASTSRGGANYGYTF.

This chain uses TRBV5-5 with TRBJ2-7, with D perhaps matching TRBD2 (7 bases). The CDR3 contains 14 residues. V lost 1 base and J lost 3, with 11 bases in between. Per germline, CDR1 SGHKS and CDR2 YYEKEE (reference sequence). CDR3 protein: CASSLYRGGYEQYF. CDR3 coding DNA: TGTGCCAGCAGCTTGTATAGGGGGGGCTACGAGCAGTACTTC.

The chain couples TRBV7-9 to TRBJ2-7, with 7 bases aligning to TRBD1. The CDR3 spans 14 residues. In germline, CDR1 is SEHNR, CDR2 FQNEAQ (reference sequence). V shed 3 bases, J shed 7 bases, and the junction held 9 bases outside the gene matches. CDR3 amino acids: CASSFPDRYWEQYF. The CDR3 DNA follows: TGTGCCAGCAGCTTCCCGGACAGGTATTGGGAGCAGTACTTC.

The chain links TRBV7-8 to TRBJ2-7; 7 bases agree with TRBD1. The CDR3 contains 15 residues. Germline V lookup: CDR1 SGHVS, CDR2 FQNEAQ. The J segment lost 6 bases and the V segment lost 1 base, leaving 9 bases of the junction unmatched. DNA for the CDR3: TGTGCCAGCAGCTTAGAGACAGGGTTAGGAGGCGAGCAGTACTTC. It yields the protein CASSLETGLGGEQYF.

The rearrangement joins TRBV19 to TRBJ2-1; TRBD2 aligns across 11 bases. The CDR3 consists of 14 residues. The germline V gene has CDR1 LNHDA and CDR2 SQIVND (reference sequence). Trimming cost V 6 bases and J 2 bases; bases outside gene matches: 0. The CDR3 DNA reads TGTGCCAGTAGGACTAGCGGGGCCTACAATGAGCAGTTCTTC. Its translation: CASRTSGAYNEQFF.

A single count supports this clone. This chain joins TRBV9 and TRBJ2-1; D is possibly TRBD1 (8 bases). Germline V gene sequence: CDR1 SGDLS, CDR2 YYNGEE. The CDR3 extends over 17 amino acids. V was clipped by 0 bases and J by 6 bases, with 19 bases between them. Here the CDR3 reads CASSVVVDRGGSNEQFF. DNA of the CDR3: TGTGCCAGCAGCGTAGTTGTCGACAGGGGAGGGAGCAATGAGCAGTTCTTC.

The chain carries TRBV6-6 and TRBJ2-7; D is undetermined. CDR3 length: 13 amino acids. The V gene's germline CDR1 is MNHNY and CDR2 SVGAGI (reference sequence). V gave up 0 bases and J gave up 3 bases, with 6 bases separating them. The CDR3, as DNA: TGTGCCAGCAGTTACTCTGCGCACTACGAGCAGTACTTC. The encoded protein is CASSYSAHYEQYF.

This clone showed up just once. This chain connects TRBV6-5 to TRBJ2-1; 12 nucleotides align to TRBD2. Trimming at V came to 6 bases and at J to 8 bases, leaving 8 bases not matched to a gene. The CDR3 is 15 amino acids. Germline CDR1 and CDR2: MNHEY and SVGAGI. The CDR3 here is CASSPTSGGSDEQFF. CDR3 sequence (DNA): TGTGCCAGCAGCCCTACTAGCGGGGGGTCCGATGAGCAGTTCTTC.

This clone was recorded once. The chain carries TRBV14 and TRBJ2-2, with D unresolved. V was shortened by 4 bases and J by 2 bases, with 17 bases between the two germline ends. Germline V gene lookup returns CDR1 SGHDN and CDR2 FVKESK. This CDR3 comprises 17 residues. In DNA form, the CDR3 reads TGTGCCAGCAGCCTCCTTATCGGGCCAGCTAACACCGGGGAGCTGTTTTTT. It codes for CASSLLIGPANTGELFF.

V usage is TRBV7-9 and J usage is TRBJ2-3; no reliable D call. CDR1 SEHNR and CDR2 FQNEAQ come from the germline V gene (reference sequence). The CDR3 consists of 13 residues. Between the trimmed V and J ends, which lost 3 bases and 2 bases, there was a span of 6 bases. The CDR3 sequence is CASSLLNTDTQYF. CDR3 nucleotides: TGTGCCAGCAGCTTGCTAAACACAGATACGCAGTATTTT.

This clone is a singleton in its sample. V usage is TRBV4-2 and J usage is TRBJ2-2; TRBD2 agrees at 8 bases. CDR1 and CDR2 from the germline V gene are LGHNA and YNFKEQ. V shed 4 bases, J shed 7 bases, and the junction held 14 bases outside the gene matches. The CDR3 is 17 residues long. This CDR3 reads CASSPIGASGYLGELFF. CDR3 in DNA: TGTGCCAGCAGCCCCATCGGGGCTAGCGGGTATCTCGGGGAGCTGTTTTTT.

The V gene is TRBV9, the J gene TRBJ1-5; the D is unclear. Germline CDR1 is SGDLS and CDR2 is YYNGEE. V lost 0 bases and J lost 2, with 9 bases in between. The CDR3 contains 15 residues. Here the CDR3 reads CASSVDSVGNQPQHF. The CDR3 region has the DNA TGTGCCAGCAGCGTAGACAGCGTGGGCAATCAGCCCCAGCATTTT.

The gene calls are TRBV4-2 and TRBJ2-1; maybe TRBD1 (6 bases). Trimming took off 0 bases at V and 4 bases at J, with 16 bases between the two ends. This CDR3 is built from 17 residues. Germline values: CDR1 LGHNA, CDR2 YNFKEQ. CDR3 amino acids: CASSQDLYGQLYNEQFF. DNA for the CDR3: TGTGCCAGCAGCCAAGATCTTTACGGACAGCTTTACAATGAGCAGTTCTTC.

The rearrangement links TRBV6-1 to TRBJ1-4; 7 bases are shared with TRBD1. The CDR3 has 14 amino acids. J lost 4 bases, V lost 5 bases, and 4 bases had no gene match. The germline CDR1 and CDR2 sequences are MNHNS and SASEGT. CDR3 protein: CASSLQGSNEKLFF. DNA of the CDR3: TGTGCCAGCAGTCTACAGGGGAGTAATGAAAAACTGTTTTTT.